This passage covers 10 T cell receptor beta chains from one sample sequenced in a study of blood T cells in healthy people across ages. Through a sample-barcoded 5' primer and a J-beta primer mix, a second PCR was run for 7 to 11 cycles. Using its own MiXCR run on the 5' RACE reads, TCRdb lists one record per CDR3 protein. The sample holds roughly 640,000 distinct CDR3 sequences, roughly 30% seen once. The sample consisted of blood. The receptors originated from a woman older than 75 in good health.

This chain joins TRBV19 and TRBJ2-3; possible D gene TRBD2, 6 bases. The CDR3 sequence is 14 residues long. The V gene lost 5 bases and the J gene lost 2 bases, with 11 bases spanning the gap. Germline loops: CDR1 LNHDA, CDR2 SQIVND (reference sequence). This CDR3 reads CASSAGLYTDTQYF. The CDR3 DNA is TGTGCCAGTAGTGCGGGACTTTACACAGATACGCAGTATTTT.

This clonotype has a handful of counts. A much larger clone is a single base away; this may be a read error. The chain carries TRBV29-1 and TRBJ2-6; TRBD1 might be the D (6 bases). Germline V gene sequence: CDR1 SQVTM, CDR2 ANQGSEA. The CDR3 consists of 13 residues. The CDR3 coding sequence is TGCAGCGTGGGACAAACTGGGGCCAACGTCCGGACTTTC. It translates to CSVGQTGANVRTF.

This clonotype was counted many times. The chain recombines TRBV7-9 with TRBJ1-6; 7 positions agree with TRBD1. The CDR3 runs to 14 residues. Per germline, CDR1 SEHNR and CDR2 FQNEAQ (reference sequence). Trimming removed 5 bases from V and 9 bases from J; junction bases left unmatched: 7. Here the CDR3 DNA reads TGTGCCAGCAGCCCGACAGGGCTTGGTTCACCCCTCCACTTT. Protein product: CASSPTGLGSPLHF.

There are many counts of this clonotype. The chain recombines TRBV6-6 with TRBJ2-7; tentatively, D is TRBD1 (5 bases). Trimming cost V 2 bases and J 6 bases, with 11 bases left between them. The germline gives CDR1 MNHNY, CDR2 SVGAGI (reference sequence). This CDR3 is 13 amino acids long. The CDR3 DNA follows: TGTGCCAGCAGTTACGTTCAGGGAACCGAGCAGTACTTC. Translation gives CASSYVQGTEQYF.

This clonotype occurred many times. V usage is TRBV6-6 and J usage is TRBJ2-7, with D perhaps assigned TRBD1 or TRBD2 (5 bases each). Trimming pared 5 bases from V and 7 bases from J, leaving 21 bases between. Germline V gene lookup returns CDR1 MNHNY and CDR2 SVGAGI (reference sequence). The CDR3 loop spans 15 amino acids. Here the CDR3 reads CASSPRDRRSGEQYF. In DNA form, the CDR3 reads TGTGCCAGCAGTCCTCGGGACCGGCGTTCGGGTGAGCAGTACTTC.

This clonotype has a single count. The V and J genes are TRBV6-1 and TRBJ2-5; 7 positions agree with TRBD1. Germline-derived CDR1 and CDR2 are MNHNS and SASEGT. V was clipped by 6 bases and J by 1 base; unmatched bases: 5. This CDR3 has 14 amino acids. Written as DNA, the CDR3 is TGTGCCAGCAGCCGAGGACAGGTCCAAGAGACCCAGTACTTC. Protein product: CASSRGQVQETQYF.

This clonotype showed up many times. The chain joins TRBV24-1 to TRBJ2-1; D might be TRBD2 (7 bases). Trimming cost V 10 bases and J 6 bases, with 12 bases left between them. The CDR3 runs 12 residues. Germline V lookup: CDR1 KGHDR, CDR2 SFDVKD. CDR3 protein: CATGGARNEQFF. The CDR3 DNA reads TGTGCCACGGGGGGGGCACGCAATGAGCAGTTCTTC.

In this sample, this clonotype turned up a few times. The chain recombines TRBV6-5 with TRBJ1-1, with 12 bases lining up with TRBD1. The V and J ends lost 6 bases and 4 bases, in that order; junction bases with no gene match: 9. The CDR3 totals 16 residues. Germline CDR1 reads MNHEY; CDR2 reads SVGAGI. CDR3 bases: TGTGCCAGCAGCCCCGGGACAGGGGGCGGGAGCACTGAAGCTTTCTTT. Translated, it gives CASSPGTGGGSTEAFF.

The CDR3 DNA is TGCAGCGTTGGTCTCTCGGGGATACATCCAAACTATGGCTACACCTTC. Its translation: CSVGLSGIHPNYGYTF. The chain carries TRBV29-1 and TRBJ1-2; D unresolved. V lost 4 bases and J 2 bases, leaving 20 bases between the germline ends. The CDR3 has 16 amino acids. From germline, CDR1 is SQVTM and CDR2 ANQGSEA.

Note on this clonotype: A much larger clone sits a single nucleotide away, making a read error possible. The chain employs TRBV5-1 and TRBJ2-5; D is unresolved. Germline-derived CDR1 and CDR2 are SGHRS and YFSETQ. The CDR3 spans 11 residues. The germline V and J ends were trimmed by 4 bases and 11 bases, with 12 bases remaining between them. In nucleotides, the CDR3 is TGCGCCAGCAGCCTCAAAAATGAGCAGTACTTC. Amino acid sequence: CASSLKNEQYF.